The text below deals with one TCR beta chain. The antigen is unknown. The length of the CDR3 is 14 residues. Trimming pared 8 bases from V and 1 base from J, leaving 12 bases between. Germline V gene sequence: CDR1 SNHLY, CDR2 FYNNEI. The source of the sample is a study of identical twins. Whole-study results and caveats: For monozygotic twins, models underestimated out-of-frame TCR alpha sharing.

TCRdb processed the 5' RACE reads anew with MiXCR; each CDR3 protein has one entry. The sample includes about 690,000 distinct CDR3 sequences, around 6.1% seen only once; the top ten take 1.5% to 2%. Sequenced input: naive T cells sorted from blood. The genes are TRBV2 and TRBJ2-4; D is ambiguous. This TCR derives from a man aged 18-30 years in good health. The CDR3 spells CASRGFDAKNIQYF. The DNA for the CDR3 is TGTGCCAGCCGAGGCTTTGACGCCAAAAACATTCAGTACTTC.